This T cell receptor (beta chain) was identified during a study of T cells in Graves' hyperthyroidism and ophthalmopathy. The PBMCs were sourced from fresh peripheral blood (10 ml). This clonotype was seen at least ten times. It was RNA transcripts that yielded the amplified TCR beta CDR3 regions. RT-PCR in the first round (using the HTBI primer set) targeted the TCR CDR3. TCRdb re-analysed the multiplex PCR reads in MiXCR, keeping a single row per CDR3 protein. Of about 290,000 distinct CDR3 sequences listed, 13% are singletons. Material for sequencing was blood. This TCR came from a woman in her thirties with Graves' hyperthyroidism that later progressed to Graves' ophthalmopathy.

In DNA, the CDR3 is TGTGCCAGCAGTGGTTTCGGACAGGGGGTATCTTCCGGCTACACCTTC. It is translated as CASSGFGQGVSSGYTF. The J gene is TRBJ1-2, the V gene TRBV2; 10 bases line up with TRBD1. V gave up 4 bases and J gave up 8 bases; unmatched junction bases: 13. CDR1 SNHLY and CDR2 FYNNEI come from the germline V gene. The CDR3 loop spans 16 amino acids.